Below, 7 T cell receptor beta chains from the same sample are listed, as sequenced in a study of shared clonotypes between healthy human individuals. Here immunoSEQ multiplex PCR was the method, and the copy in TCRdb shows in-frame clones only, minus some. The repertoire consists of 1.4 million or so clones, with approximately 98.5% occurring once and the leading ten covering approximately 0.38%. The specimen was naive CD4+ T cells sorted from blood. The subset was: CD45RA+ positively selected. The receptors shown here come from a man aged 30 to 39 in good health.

The CDR3 protein is CASSFLTGRTAEAFF. The CDR3 region has the DNA TGTGCCAGCAGCTTCCTGACAGGGAGAACGGCTGAAGCTTTCTTT. The genes are TRBV7-9 and TRBJ1-1, with TRBD1 identical over 7 bases. Trimming cost V 3 bases and J 6 bases; bases outside gene matches: 10. The CDR3 sequence is 15 residues long. Per the germline V gene, CDR1 is SEHNR and CDR2 is FQNEAQ (reference sequence).

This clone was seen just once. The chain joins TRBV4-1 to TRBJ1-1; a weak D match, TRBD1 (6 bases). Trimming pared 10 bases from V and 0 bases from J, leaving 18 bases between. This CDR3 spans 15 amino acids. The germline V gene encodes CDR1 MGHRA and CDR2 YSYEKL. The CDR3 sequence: CATNGPGHLNTEAFF. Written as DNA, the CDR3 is TGCGCCACCAATGGTCCGGGACATCTGAACACTGAAGCTTTCTTT.

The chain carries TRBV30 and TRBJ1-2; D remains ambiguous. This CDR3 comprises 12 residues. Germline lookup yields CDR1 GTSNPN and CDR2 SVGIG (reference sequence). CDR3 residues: CTAIESNYGYTF. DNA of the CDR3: TGTACCGCAATAGAATCTAACTATGGCTACACCTTC. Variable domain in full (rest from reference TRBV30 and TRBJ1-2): SQTIHQWPATLVQPVGSPLSLECTVEGTSNPNLYWYRQAAGRGLQLLFYSVGIGQISSEVPQNLSASRPQDRQFILSSKKLLLSDSGFYLCTAIESNYGYTFGSGTRLTVV.

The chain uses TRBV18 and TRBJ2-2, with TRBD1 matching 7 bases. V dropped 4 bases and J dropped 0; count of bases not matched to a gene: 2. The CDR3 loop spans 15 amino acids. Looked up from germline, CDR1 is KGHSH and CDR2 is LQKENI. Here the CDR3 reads CASSRQGPNTGELFF. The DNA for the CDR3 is TGTGCCAGCTCACGACAGGGACCGAACACCGGGGAGCTGTTTTTT.

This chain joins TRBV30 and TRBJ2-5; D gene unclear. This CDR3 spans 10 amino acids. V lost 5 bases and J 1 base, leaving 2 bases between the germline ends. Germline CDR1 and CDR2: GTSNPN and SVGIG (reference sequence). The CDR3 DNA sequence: TGTGCCTGGGGCCAAGAGACCCAGTACTTC. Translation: CAWGQETQYF. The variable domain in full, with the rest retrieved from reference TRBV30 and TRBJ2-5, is SQTIHQWPATLVQPVGSPLSLECTVEGTSNPNLYWYRQAAGRGLQLLFYSVGIGQISSEVPQNLSASRPQDRQFILSSKKLLLSDSGFYLCAWGQETQYFGPGTRLLVL.

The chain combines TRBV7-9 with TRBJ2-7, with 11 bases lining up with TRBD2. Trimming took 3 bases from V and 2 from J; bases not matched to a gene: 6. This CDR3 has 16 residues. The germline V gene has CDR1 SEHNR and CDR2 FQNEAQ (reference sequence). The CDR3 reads CASSFPTSGKPYEQYF. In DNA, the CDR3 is TGTGCCAGCAGCTTCCCGACTAGCGGGAAACCCTACGAGCAGTACTTC.

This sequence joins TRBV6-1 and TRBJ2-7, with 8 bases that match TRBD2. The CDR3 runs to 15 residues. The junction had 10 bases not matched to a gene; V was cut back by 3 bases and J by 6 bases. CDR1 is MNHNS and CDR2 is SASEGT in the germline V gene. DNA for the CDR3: TGTGCCAGCAGTGATGGTTTAGCGGGATGGGCCGAGCAGTACTTC. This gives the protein CASSDGLAGWAEQYF.